This T cell receptor beta chain was recorded in a study of molecular identifiers for immune sequencing clone quantification (dated by TCRdb to 2016 to 2018). Regarding the study in general: For a replicate experiment, the RNA from either around 20,000 or 100,000 naive CD8 T cells was divided into five aliquots, and four of those aliquots went on to sequencing. CD8 T cells were used in a methods study to benchmark molecular-identifier clustering-based TCR repertoire sequencing (MIDCIRS) and TCR RNA copy counting.

Reading the germline V gene gives CDR1 MDHEN and CDR2 SYDVKM. The junction shows trimming of 3 bases on V and 5 bases on J, plus 14 bases between the germline ends. Including the terminal cysteine and phenylalanine, the CDR3 comprises 14 residues. Solely the CDR3 DNA is kept, with 42 bases framed from the first base. What the research found in general, with its limitations: Spiked-in Jurkat TCR RNA equal to a single cell's worth was reported to be detectable even within 1,100,000 naive CD8 T cells. Without barcode sub-clustering, chimeric consensus sequences inflated TCR diversity; chimeras reached as high as 47%. Spiked-in Jurkat TCR RNA (approximately eleven copies' worth), which is not part of the donor repertoire, was contained in the naive libraries. Highly expanded clone sizes could be underestimated because identical TCR molecules may share a barcode. Modeling indicated about 3 TCR RNA copies recovered per cell, compared with about 10 by digital PCR, which implies a capture efficiency of around 29%. In CMV-specific effector cells, over 98% of molecules were held by clones above 20 RNA copies, whereas under 1% of molecules were held by such clones in naive cells.

This clonotype showed up many times. The antigen it recognizes is unknown. No base-level quality is on record; no much larger clone is a single base apart. Library method: PCR. Sequenced on an Illumina HiSeq 4000. Bulk TCR libraries were made following a previously described method, with the TCR primers given in Table S5. The Qiagen AllPrep DNA/RNA kit was used to purify total RNA. Before any analysis, reads coming from multiple sequencing runs of the same library were combined into one pool. On the study's bioinformatics: Reads were retained only if an exact TCR constant sequence was present, and the retained reads were trimmed to 150 nt and grouped according to their 12-nt molecular barcodes. Reads within each barcode group were sub-clustered using a 15% Levenshtein threshold, and quality-weighted consensus sequences were constructed for each RNA molecule. Non-functional sequences were removed, as were lower-count sequences one edit away from another. Based on a fit of two negative binomial distributions, barcode sub-clusters having less than 20% of the maximum read count were discarded. TCRdb handled the public reads itself, with Q25 trimming in fastp and clone calling in MiXCR, and kept productive beta chains. Identical CDR3 proteins give one entry, which carries the most common genes and DNA. The V and J calls shown here were made by TCRdb, not taken from the authors' results. The table for this sample lists tens of thousands of distinct CDR3 sequences; less than 20% of them were counted only once. The ten largest make up 1.3% to 1.5% of the sample.

Libraries of naive CD8 T cells were built from around 20,000 to 1,000,000 sorted cells, with 10%, 30% or 50% of the purified RNA used. Naive CD8 T cells, defined as CD8+CD4-CCR7+CD45RA+, were FACS-sorted into RLT Plus buffer on a BD FACSAria II. Detection sensitivity was tested by spiking Jurkat RNA equal to some 10 TCR copies' worth into samples containing roughly 19,000-1,000,000 naive CD8 T cells. Enrichment of CD8 T cells was done with RosetteSep CD8+ T Cell Enrichment Cocktail plus Ficoll-Paque, and ACK red cell lysis came afterward. Specimen: naive CD8+ T cells from blood, with Jurkat cell RNA spiked in. Reading the label with the study, this specimen's cell subset or site is: FACS-sorted CD8+CD4-CCR7+CD45RA+ naive T cells. The receptor was derived from a human donor in good health. Some libraries in this study had Jurkat cell RNA spiked in. The rearrangement combines TRBV28 with TRBJ2-7, with the D gene too uncertain to name. The DNA sequence follows: TGTGCCAGCAGTTTTACTGGAAAGGAGAACGAGCAGTACTTC. This sequence encodes CASSFTGKENEQYF.